The 32 T cell receptor beta chains listed next were all sequenced from one sample in a study of blood T cells in healthy people across ages (dated by TCRdb to the mid-2010s). Receptor amplification or capture employed 5' RACE. Data came from an Illumina HiSeq 2500. A second about 6 to 11 cycle PCR used a sample-barcoded 5' primer and a J-beta primer mix. TCRdb passed the public sequencing reads through fastp at Q25 and MiXCR, retaining productive beta sequences. Each CDR3 protein appears once, grouped with its most common genes and DNA. The sample records 980,000 or so distinct CDR3 sequences, around 48% of which are singletons. The top ten clonotypes cover around 15% of the sample. Source material: blood. These receptors were collected from a man aged 25-45 years in good health.

The J gene is TRBJ2-7, the V gene TRBV6-2 or TRBV6-3; perhaps TRBD1 as D (5 bases). Trimming took 11 bases from V and 1 from J, leaving 15 bases between them. The V gene's germline CDR1 is MNHEY and CDR2 SVGEGT. The length of the CDR3 is 13 residues. For the CDR3, the DNA is TGTGCCGCCAGTCCGACAGAGTCCTACGAGCAGTACTTC. Protein: CAASPTESYEQYF.

The chain's CDR3 is CASSFSGQSYEQYF. The CDR3 DNA reads as TGCGCCAGCAGCTTCTCGGGACAGTCATACGAGCAGTACTTC. The chain recombines TRBV5-1 with TRBJ2-7; 7 nucleotides line up with TRBD1. This CDR3 spans 14 amino acids. The trim removed 2 bases at V and 4 bases at J, leaving 6 bases unmatched. Germline loops: CDR1 SGHRS, CDR2 YFSETQ. Supplemented by reference TRBV5-1 and TRBJ2-7, the full variable domain reads KAGVTQTPRYLIKTRGQQVTLSCSPISGHRSVSWYQQTPGQGLQFLFEYFSETQRNKGNFPGRFSGRQFSNSRSEMNVSTLELGDSALYLCASSFSGQSYEQYFGPGTRLTVT.

This clonotype was seen only a few times. The gene calls are TRBV29-1 and TRBJ2-7, with unresolved D. The V gene lost 4 bases and the J gene lost 0 bases, with 10 bases spanning the gap. CDR1 and CDR2 from the germline V gene are SQVTM and ANQGSEA. This CDR3 comprises 13 residues. CDR3 amino acids: CSVVLVSSYEQYF. For the CDR3, the DNA is TGCAGCGTTGTCTTGGTGAGCTCCTACGAGCAGTACTTC.

The chain is built from TRBV20-1 and TRBJ1-6, with 7 bases that match TRBD1. The CDR3 spans 17 residues. V shed 0 bases and J 6 bases; nucleotides not matched to a gene: 11. Germline CDR1 DFQATT, CDR2 SNEGSKA (reference sequence). CDR3 loop: CSARDPGTAPFNSPLHF. DNA of the CDR3: TGCAGTGCTAGAGACCCAGGGACAGCTCCGTTTAATTCACCCCTCCACTTT.

This clonotype has only a few counts. The rearrangement joins TRBV7-2 to TRBJ2-1; D gene ambiguous. The CDR3 contains 14 residues. Trimming removed 1 base at V and 6 bases at J, with 10 bases between. Looked up from germline, CDR1 is SGHTA and CDR2 is FQGNSA. CDR3 sequence: CASSLGFSVNEQFF. CDR3 DNA: TGTGCCAGCAGCTTAGGTTTCTCCGTCAATGAGCAGTTCTTC. Based on the CDR3 plus reference TRBV7-2 and TRBJ2-1, the full variable domain is GAGVSQSPSNKVTEKGKDVELRCDPISGHTALYWYRQSLGQGLEFLIYFQGNSAPDKSGLPSDRFSAERTGGSVSTLTIQRTQQEDSAVYLCASSLGFSVNEQFFGPGTRLTVL.

CDR3 sequence reads: CASRGTGTSGGAFYEQYF. The CDR3 DNA sequence: TGTGCCAGCAGGGGAACCGGGACTAGCGGGGGGGCTTTCTACGAGCAGTACTTC. The V gene is TRBV2, the J gene TRBJ2-7; 16 nucleotides match TRBD2. The ends lost 6 bases at V and 3 bases at J; junction bases unmatched: 11. CDR1 is SNHLY, CDR2 FYNNEI, per germline. This CDR3 is built from 18 residues.

This clonotype has only a few counts. V usage is TRBV28 and J usage is TRBJ2-1, with a weak D call TRBD2 (5 bases). This CDR3 has 14 residues. With 2 bases removed from V and 5 bases from J, the gap between germline ends came to 10 bases. Germline CDR1 MDHEN, CDR2 SYDVKM. CDR3 in DNA: TGTGCCAGCAGTTTAAACCGGGGTAACAATGAGCAGTTCTTC. It encodes CASSLNRGNNEQFF. Combining the CDR3 with reference TRBV28 and TRBJ2-1 gives the whole variable domain DVKVTQSSRYLVKRTGEKVFLECVQDMDHENMFWYRQDPGLGLRLIYFSYDVKMKEKGDIPEGYSVSREKKERFSLILESASTNQTSMYLCASSLNRGNNEQFFGPGTRLTVL.

The chain uses TRBV29-1 and TRBJ1-5; the D gene is possibly TRBD1 (5 bases). This CDR3 has 13 amino acids. Germline V gene data show CDR1 as SQVTM and CDR2 as ANQGSEA. The V gene lost 5 bases and the J gene lost 5 bases, with 13 bases spanning the gap. The CDR3 loop is CSVSLDTDQPQHF. CDR3 nucleotides: TGCAGCGTTAGTTTGGACACAGATCAGCCCCAGCATTTT.

The chain has TRBV3-1 and TRBJ2-5; D call uncertain. The CDR3 extends over 16 amino acids. Germline CDR1 is LGHDT and CDR2 is YNNKEL (reference sequence). The V and J ends lost 0 bases and 0 bases respectively, with 11 bases between them. The DNA for the CDR3 is TGTGCCAGCAGCCAAGATCGGGCTGACTACCAAGAGACCCAGTACTTC. Translated, it gives CASSQDRADYQETQYF.

At least ten counts were recorded for this clonotype. This chain links TRBV20-1 with TRBJ2-1, with TRBD2 identical over 12 bases. Germline lookup yields CDR1 DFQATT and CDR2 SNEGSKA (reference sequence). Trimming at V came to 5 bases and at J to 3 bases, leaving 2 bases not matched to a gene. This CDR3 has 14 amino acids. CDR3 DNA sequence: TGCAGTGCTCGACTAGCGGGAGACTACAATGAGCAGTTCTTC. It yields the protein CSARLAGDYNEQFF.

V gene TRBV5-1 combines with J gene TRBJ1-1, with 9 bases that match TRBD1. Germline-derived CDR1 and CDR2 are SGHRS and YFSETQ. The ends lost 4 bases at V and 4 bases at J; junction bases unmatched: 5. CDR3 size: 14 residues. CDR3 region: CASSRTGAGTEAFF. CDR3 bases: TGCGCCAGCAGCAGGACAGGGGCCGGCACTGAAGCTTTCTTT.

This clonotype was recorded a few times. The V gene is TRBV7-2, the J gene TRBJ2-7, with 15 bases aligning to TRBD2. The CDR3 runs to 16 residues. V lost 5 bases to trimming and J lost 3 bases; unmatched junction nucleotides: 5. The germline CDR1 and CDR2 sequences are SGHTA and FQGNSA. This CDR3 reads CASSLGTSGGRYEQYF. CDR3 nucleotides: TGTGCCAGCAGCCTTGGGACTAGCGGGGGGCGCTACGAGCAGTACTTC.

This clonotype appeared a few times. This rearrangement joins TRBV5-6 to TRBJ2-1; perhaps TRBD1 as D (5 bases). V lost 4 bases and J 9 bases, leaving 14 bases between the germline ends. This CDR3 is built from 13 residues. The V gene's germline CDR1 is SGHDT and CDR2 YYEEEE. This chain's CDR3 is CASSPGGQTEQFF. The CDR3 nucleotides are TGTGCCAGCAGCCCCGGCGGACAAACTGAGCAGTTCTTC.

This clonotype appeared a single time. This CDR3 reads CASGLVLSQNTGELFF. The CDR3 DNA sequence: TGTGCTAGTGGTTTGGTACTGAGTCAGAACACCGGGGAGCTGTTTTTT. The V and J genes are TRBV12-5 and TRBJ2-2; no clear D gene. Trimming removed 0 bases from V and 1 base from J, with 9 bases in between. CDR1 is LGHNT and CDR2 is FRNRAP in the germline V gene. This CDR3 is built from 16 residues.

This chain connects TRBV4-3 to TRBJ2-7; a possible D gene is TRBD1 (6 bases). CDR1 and CDR2 from the germline V gene are LGHNA and YSLEER. The CDR3 is 15 amino acids. The ends were cut back, 0 bases at V and 5 bases at J, with 14 bases in the middle. DNA of the CDR3: TGCGCCAGCAGCCAAGATCGGATGGGACAAAACGAGCAGTACTTC. Its protein product is CASSQDRMGQNEQYF.

The genes are TRBV25-1 and TRBJ2-7; 10 nucleotides align to TRBD1. Germline trimming cut 4 bases from V and 0 bases from J; bases unmatched to any gene: 9. The CDR3 totals 17 residues. Germline CDR1 reads MGHDK; CDR2 reads SYGVNS. The CDR3 loop is CASSGTWDRGNSYEQYF. CDR3 nucleotides: TGTGCCAGCAGTGGAACCTGGGACAGGGGAAACTCCTACGAGCAGTACTTC.

This clonotype was observed a handful of times. The chain has TRBV28 and TRBJ2-1, with 9 nucleotides matching TRBD2. J was trimmed by 6 bases and V by 9 bases; bases with no gene match: 6. The V gene's germline CDR1 is MDHEN and CDR2 SYDVKM. The CDR3 has 13 residues. For the CDR3, the DNA is TGTGCCAGTACTAATAGCGGGGGCAATGAGCAGTTCTTC. Protein sequence: CASTNSGGNEQFF.

The table lists this clonotype with a few counts. This chain uses TRBV9 with TRBJ2-7; a possible D gene is TRBD1 (5 bases). Trimming pared 2 bases from V and 0 bases from J, leaving 12 bases between. Germline V gene data show CDR1 as SGDLS and CDR2 as YYNGEE. CDR3 size: 15 residues. As DNA, the CDR3 is TGTGCCAGCAGCGTGTCGACAGTCCCCTCCTACGAGCAGTACTTC. Its protein is CASSVSTVPSYEQYF.

On this clonotype itself: The junction and the germline gene differ at one end; a read error may be behind it. CDR3 DNA: TGCAGTGCTTATACAGGGGCGGTACCCTACAATGAGCAGTTCTTT. Protein: CSAYTGAVPYNEQFF. The chain employs TRBV20-1 and TRBJ2-1; 7 bases align to TRBD1. This CDR3 has 15 amino acids. Per the germline V gene, CDR1 is DFQATT and CDR2 is SNEGSKA (reference sequence).

The chain uses TRBV5-1 and TRBJ2-3; TRBD1 is a possible D gene (5 bases). The V gene lost 3 bases and the J gene lost 4 bases, with 18 bases spanning the gap. The CDR3 is 16 amino acids. Germline CDR1 and CDR2: SGHRS and YFSETQ. CDR3 residues: CASSYLGGASPDTQYF. CDR3 DNA: TGCGCCAGCAGCTACTTGGGTGGGGCCTCACCAGATACGCAGTATTTT.

This clonotype occurred many times. The rearrangement uses TRBV7-2 and TRBJ1-1; D ambiguous. The germline V and J ends were trimmed by 2 bases and 1 base, with 8 bases remaining between them. Germline V gene sequence: CDR1 SGHTA, CDR2 FQGNSA. The CDR3 extends over 14 amino acids. CDR3 residues: CASSLQEANTEAFF. In DNA form, the CDR3 reads TGTGCCAGCAGCTTACAGGAGGCGAACACTGAAGCTTTCTTT.

In this sample, this clonotype turned up once. This sequence joins TRBV10-3 and TRBJ1-1; TRBD1 matches 10 bases. Germline loops: CDR1 ENHRY, CDR2 SYGVKD. The CDR3 has 13 amino acids. V dropped 10 bases and J dropped 4; count of bases not matched to a gene: 6. For the CDR3, the DNA is TGTGCCACTGACAGGGGGCTGGGCACTGAAGCTTTCTTT. Residues: CATDRGLGTEAFF.

This clonotype has a handful of counts. This rearrangement joins TRBV28 to TRBJ2-5; D perhaps matches TRBD1 (5 bases). V was cut by 2 bases and J by 1 base, with 11 bases left in between. The CDR3 contains 15 residues. Germline-derived CDR1 and CDR2 are MDHEN and SYDVKM. The CDR3 is CASSLGALTQETQYF. The DNA of the CDR3 is TGTGCCAGCAGTTTAGGGGCGCTTACCCAAGAGACCCAGTACTTC. Full variable domain (outside the CDR3, taken from reference TRBV28 and TRBJ2-5): DVKVTQSSRYLVKRTGEKVFLECVQDMDHENMFWYRQDPGLGLRLIYFSYDVKMKEKGDIPEGYSVSREKKERFSLILESASTNQTSMYLCASSLGALTQETQYFGPGTRLLVL.

V gene TRBV4-1 combines with J gene TRBJ1-2, with D tentatively TRBD1 (5 bases). This CDR3 has 14 amino acids. With 4 bases removed from V and 2 bases from J, the gap between germline ends came to 11 bases. Germline V CDR1 and CDR2: MGHRA, YSYEKL. The CDR3 sequence: CASSPDWGNYGYTF. In DNA, the CDR3 is TGCGCCAGCAGCCCCGACTGGGGGAACTATGGCTACACCTTC.

This clonotype was seen only a few times. This chain connects TRBV6-2 or TRBV6-3 to TRBJ1-1; D gene uncertain. The CDR3 loop spans 13 amino acids. Trimming pared 11 bases from V and 0 bases from J, leaving 13 bases between. Germline V gene data show CDR1 as MNHEY and CDR2 as SVGEGT. CDR3 bases: TGTGCCGGCCGGGAACAGTTGAACACTGAAGCTTTCTTT. Amino acids: CAGREQLNTEAFF.

The chain is built from TRBV28 and TRBJ2-1, with D unclear. The CDR3 length is 15 residues. V lost 6 bases and J lost 4, with 16 bases in between. Germline CDR1 is MDHEN and CDR2 is SYDVKM. CDR3: CASSSSNTEYNEQFF. The DNA for the CDR3 is TGTGCCAGCAGCTCATCTAACACAGAGTACAATGAGCAGTTCTTC.

This clonotype was detected once. The genes are TRBV7-9 and TRBJ1-2; D not certain. CDR3 length equals 15 residues. Germline lookup yields CDR1 SEHNR and CDR2 FQNEAQ (reference sequence). Trimming pared 5 bases from V and 0 bases from J, leaving 13 bases between. CDR3: CASSPLGGSNYGYTF. CDR3 in DNA: TGTGCCAGCAGCCCCCTGGGCGGGTCTAACTATGGCTACACCTTC. Looking up the rest from reference TRBV7-9 and TRBJ1-2 gives the full variable domain: DTGVSQNPRHKITKRGQNVTFRCDPISEHNRLYWYRQTLGQGPEFLTYFQNEAQLEKSRLLSDRFSAERPKGSFSTLEIQRTEQGDSAMYLCASSPLGGSNYGYTFGSGTRLTVV.

The table lists this clonotype with a few counts. The J gene is TRBJ1-6, the V gene TRBV25-1; D not certain. V gave up 6 bases and J gave up 5 bases, with 11 bases separating them. Germline V lookup: CDR1 MGHDK, CDR2 SYGVNS. The CDR3 covers 14 residues. The CDR3 protein is CASSAASNNSPLHF. The CDR3 nucleotides are TGTGCCAGCAGCGCCGCCAGCAATAATTCACCCCTCCACTTT.

The rearrangement links TRBV6-2 or TRBV6-3 to TRBJ2-6; no reliable D call. Germline-derived CDR1 and CDR2 are MNHEY and SVGEGT. There are 16 residues in the CDR3. The germline V and J ends were trimmed by 5 bases and 1 base, with 12 bases remaining between them. CDR3 nucleotides: TGTGCCAGCAGTCAGGCAGACCCTTCTGGGGCCAACGTCCTGACTTTC. Translation: CASSQADPSGANVLTF.

The chain employs TRBV13 and TRBJ2-1; tentatively, D is TRBD2 (5 bases). V lost 1 base and J lost 4, with 8 bases in between. The CDR3 totals 14 residues. Per germline, CDR1 PRHDT and CDR2 FYEKMQ (reference sequence). The CDR3 sequence is CASSLVSAYNEQFF. The CDR3 DNA sequence: TGTGCCAGCAGCTTAGTTAGCGCGTACAATGAGCAGTTCTTC.

The V and J genes are TRBV7-2 and TRBJ1-4, with unresolved D. The ends were cut back, 4 bases at V and 4 bases at J, with 10 bases in the middle. The CDR3 loop spans 14 amino acids. CDR1 SGHTA and CDR2 FQGNSA come from the germline V gene. The CDR3 is CASSSPNSNEKLFF. The CDR3 DNA reads as TGTGCCAGCAGCTCGCCCAATAGTAATGAAAAACTGTTTTTT. Full variable domain (rest looked up from reference TRBV7-2 and TRBJ1-4): GAGVSQSPSNKVTEKGKDVELRCDPISGHTALYWYRQSLGQGLEFLIYFQGNSAPDKSGLPSDRFSAERTGGSVSTLTIQRTQQEDSAVYLCASSSPNSNEKLFFGSGTQLSVL.

This clonotype was counted a few times. The gene calls are TRBV4-1 and TRBJ2-3; no firm D call. Germline V gene lookup returns CDR1 MGHRA and CDR2 YSYEKL. Trimming took off 1 base at V and 0 bases at J, with 8 bases between the two ends. The CDR3 is 15 residues long. CDR3 nucleotide sequence: TGCGCCAGCAGCCAAGCACTGTCTAGCACAGATACGCAGTATTTT. Its protein product is CASSQALSSTDTQYF.